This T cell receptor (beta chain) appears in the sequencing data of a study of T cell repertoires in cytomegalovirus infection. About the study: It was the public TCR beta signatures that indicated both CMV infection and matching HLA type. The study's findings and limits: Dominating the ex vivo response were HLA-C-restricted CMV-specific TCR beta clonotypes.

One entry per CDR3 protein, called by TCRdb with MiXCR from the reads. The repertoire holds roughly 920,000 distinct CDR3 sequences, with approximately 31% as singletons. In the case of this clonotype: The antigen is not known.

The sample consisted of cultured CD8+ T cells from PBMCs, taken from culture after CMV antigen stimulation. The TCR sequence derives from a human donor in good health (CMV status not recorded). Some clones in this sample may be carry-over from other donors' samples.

The CDR3 DNA is TGTGCCAGCAGTGAATATTACGCGATCAGCTCCTACGAGCAGTACTTC. Protein product: CASSEYYAISSYEQYF. This rearrangement joins TRBV25-1 to TRBJ2-7; D is uncertain. V lost 0 bases and J lost 0, with 12 bases in between. CDR3 length: 16 residues. Per the germline V gene, CDR1 is MGHDK and CDR2 is SYGVNS.